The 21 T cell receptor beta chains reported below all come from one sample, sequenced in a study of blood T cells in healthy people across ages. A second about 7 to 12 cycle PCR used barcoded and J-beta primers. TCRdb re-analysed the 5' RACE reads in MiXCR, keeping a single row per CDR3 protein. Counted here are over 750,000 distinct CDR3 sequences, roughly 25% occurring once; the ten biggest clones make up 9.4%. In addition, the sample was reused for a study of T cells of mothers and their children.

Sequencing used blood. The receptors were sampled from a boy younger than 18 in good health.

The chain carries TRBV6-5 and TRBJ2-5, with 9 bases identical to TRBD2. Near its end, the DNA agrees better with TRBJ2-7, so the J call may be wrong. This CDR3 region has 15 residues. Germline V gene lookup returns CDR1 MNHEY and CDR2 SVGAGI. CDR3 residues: CASSRGTSRSYEQYF. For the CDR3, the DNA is TGTGCCAGCAGTCGTGGGACTAGCAGATCCTACGAGCAGTACTTC.

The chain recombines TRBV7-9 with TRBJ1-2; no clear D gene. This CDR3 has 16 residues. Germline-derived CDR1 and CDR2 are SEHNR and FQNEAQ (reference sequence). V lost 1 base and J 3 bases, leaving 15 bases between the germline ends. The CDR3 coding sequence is TGTGCCAGCAGCTTAGTCGAGGCCCCGACGGACTATGGCTACACCTTC. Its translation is CASSLVEAPTDYGYTF.

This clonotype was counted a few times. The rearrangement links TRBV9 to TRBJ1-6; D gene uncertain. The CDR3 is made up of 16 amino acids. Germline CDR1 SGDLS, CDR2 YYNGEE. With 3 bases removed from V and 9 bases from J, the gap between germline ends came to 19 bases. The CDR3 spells CASSGPGEGGSSPLHF. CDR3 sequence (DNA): TGTGCCAGCAGCGGACCCGGTGAGGGTGGTAGTTCACCCCTCCACTTT.

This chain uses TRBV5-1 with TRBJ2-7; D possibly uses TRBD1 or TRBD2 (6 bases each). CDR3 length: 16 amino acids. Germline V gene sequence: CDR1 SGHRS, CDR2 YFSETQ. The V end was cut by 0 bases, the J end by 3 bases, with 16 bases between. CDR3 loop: CASSLEVPGAIYEQYF. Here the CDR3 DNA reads TGCGCCAGCAGCTTGGAGGTACCGGGGGCCATCTACGAGCAGTACTTC.

Here the CDR3 DNA reads TGTGCCAGCAGTTTAAAGGTTGGGTACTATGGCTACACCTTC. It is translated as CASSLKVGYYGYTF. The genes are TRBV12-3 or TRBV12-4 and TRBJ1-2, with no clear D. V lost 2 bases and J lost 3, with 10 bases in between. The CDR3 spans 14 residues.

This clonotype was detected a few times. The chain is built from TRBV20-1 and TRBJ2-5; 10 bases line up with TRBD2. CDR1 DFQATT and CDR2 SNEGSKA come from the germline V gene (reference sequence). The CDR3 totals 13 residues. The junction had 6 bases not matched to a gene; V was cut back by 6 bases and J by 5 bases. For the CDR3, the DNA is TGCAGTGCCACGGCTAGCGGGAGTGAGACCCAGTACTTC. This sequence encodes CSATASGSETQYF.

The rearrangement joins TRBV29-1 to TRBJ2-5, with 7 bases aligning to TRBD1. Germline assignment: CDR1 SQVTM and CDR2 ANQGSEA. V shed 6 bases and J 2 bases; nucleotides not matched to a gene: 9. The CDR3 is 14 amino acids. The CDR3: CSVIPTGVQETQYF. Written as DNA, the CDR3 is TGCAGCGTCATTCCTACAGGGGTTCAAGAGACCCAGTACTTC. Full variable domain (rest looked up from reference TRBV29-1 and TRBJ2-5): SAVISQKPSRDICQRGTSLTIQCQVDSQVTMMFWYRQQPGQSLTLIATANQGSEATYESGFVIDKFPISRPNLTFSTLTVSNMSPEDSSIYLCSVIPTGVQETQYFGPGTRLLVL.

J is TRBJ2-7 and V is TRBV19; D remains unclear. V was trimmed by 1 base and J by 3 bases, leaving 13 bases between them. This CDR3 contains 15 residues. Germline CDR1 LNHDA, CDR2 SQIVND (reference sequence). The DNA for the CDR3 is TGTGCCAGTAGTATAGTAGGGCATCGTAACTACGAGCAGTACTTC. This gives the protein CASSIVGHRNYEQYF.

CDR3 nucleotides: TGCGCCAGCAGCCAAGCAGAAGAACAAGAGACCCAGTACTTC. Its protein is CASSQAEEQETQYF. The V and J genes are TRBV4-1 and TRBJ2-5, with no clear D. The CDR3 covers 14 residues. CDR1 MGHRA and CDR2 YSYEKL come from the germline V gene. Trimming stripped 1 base from V and 2 bases from J, with 8 bases between.

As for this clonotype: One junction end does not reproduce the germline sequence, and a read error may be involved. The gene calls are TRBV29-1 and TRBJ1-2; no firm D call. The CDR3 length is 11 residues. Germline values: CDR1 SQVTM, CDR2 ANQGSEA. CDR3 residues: CGVVAGSGYTF. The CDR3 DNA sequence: TGCGGCGTTGTGGCGGGCAGTGGCTACACCTTC.

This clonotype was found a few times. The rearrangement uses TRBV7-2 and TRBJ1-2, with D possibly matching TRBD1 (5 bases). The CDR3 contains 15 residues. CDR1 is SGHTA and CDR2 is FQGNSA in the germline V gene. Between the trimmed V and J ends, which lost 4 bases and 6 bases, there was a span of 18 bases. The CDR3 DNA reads TGTGCCAGCAGCTCATTTTTAGCAGGGAGAGATGGCTACACCTTC. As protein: CASSSFLAGRDGYTF.

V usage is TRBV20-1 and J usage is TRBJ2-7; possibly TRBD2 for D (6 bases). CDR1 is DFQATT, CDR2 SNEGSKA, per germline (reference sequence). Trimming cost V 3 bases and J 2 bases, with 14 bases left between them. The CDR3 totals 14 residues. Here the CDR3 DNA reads TGCAGTGCTAGGATCCCGGGAGTCCCCTACGAGCAGTACTTC. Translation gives CSARIPGVPYEQYF.

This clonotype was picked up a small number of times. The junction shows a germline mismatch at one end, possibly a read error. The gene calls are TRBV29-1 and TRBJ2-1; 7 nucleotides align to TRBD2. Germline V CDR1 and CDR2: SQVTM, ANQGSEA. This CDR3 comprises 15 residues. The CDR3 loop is CSVEASGSSYNEQFF. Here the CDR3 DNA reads TGCAGCGTCGAAGCTAGCGGCAGCTCCTACAATGAGCAGTTCTTC.

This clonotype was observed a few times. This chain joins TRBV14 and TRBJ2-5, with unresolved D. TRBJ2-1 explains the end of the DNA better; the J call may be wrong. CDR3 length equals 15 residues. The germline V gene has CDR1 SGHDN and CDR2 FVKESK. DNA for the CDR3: TGTGCCAGCAGCCAAGCGTCCCTATTACCCAATGAGCAGTTCTTC. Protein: CASSQASLLPNEQFF.

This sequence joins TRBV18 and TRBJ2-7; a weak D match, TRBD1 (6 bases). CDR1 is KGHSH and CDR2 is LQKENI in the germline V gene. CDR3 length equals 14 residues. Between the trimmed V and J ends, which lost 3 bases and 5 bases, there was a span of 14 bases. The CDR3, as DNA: TGTGCCAGCTCACCCGGGACACATCGCCACGAGCAGTACTTC. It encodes CASSPGTHRHEQYF.

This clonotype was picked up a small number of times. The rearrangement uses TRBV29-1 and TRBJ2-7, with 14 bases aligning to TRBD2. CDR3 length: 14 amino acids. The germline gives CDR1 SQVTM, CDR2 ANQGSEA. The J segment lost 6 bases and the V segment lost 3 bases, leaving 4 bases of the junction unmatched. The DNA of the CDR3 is TGCAGCGTTGAGGGACTAGCGGGAGTATCCGAGCAGTACTTC. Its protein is CSVEGLAGVSEQYF.

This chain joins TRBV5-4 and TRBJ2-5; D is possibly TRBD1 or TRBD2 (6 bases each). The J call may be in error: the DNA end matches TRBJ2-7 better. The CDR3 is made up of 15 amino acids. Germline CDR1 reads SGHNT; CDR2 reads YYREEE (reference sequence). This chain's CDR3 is CASSYYTGTHYEQYF. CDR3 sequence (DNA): TGTGCCAGCAGCTATTACACAGGGACTCACTACGAGCAGTACTTC.

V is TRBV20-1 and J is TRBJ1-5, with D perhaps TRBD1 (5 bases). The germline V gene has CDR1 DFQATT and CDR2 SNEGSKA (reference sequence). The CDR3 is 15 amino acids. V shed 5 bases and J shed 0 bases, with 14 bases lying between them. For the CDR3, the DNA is TGCAGTGCTTTAATGGGGCAGATTAGCAATCAGCCCCAGCATTTT. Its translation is CSALMGQISNQPQHF.

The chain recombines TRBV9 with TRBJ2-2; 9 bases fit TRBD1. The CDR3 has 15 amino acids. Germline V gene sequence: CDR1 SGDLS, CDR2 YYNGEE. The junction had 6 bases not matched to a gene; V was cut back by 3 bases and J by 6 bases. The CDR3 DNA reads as TGTGCCAGCAGCGACGGACAGGGGTTAGCCGGGGAGCTGTTTTTT. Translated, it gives CASSDGQGLAGELFF.

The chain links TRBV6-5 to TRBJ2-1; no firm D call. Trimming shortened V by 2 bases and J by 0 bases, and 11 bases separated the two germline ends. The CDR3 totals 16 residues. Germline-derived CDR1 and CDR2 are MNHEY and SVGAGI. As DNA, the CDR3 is TGTGCCAGCAGTTACGGTGGTAGAAGCTCCTACAATGAGCAGTTCTTC. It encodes CASSYGGRSSYNEQFF.

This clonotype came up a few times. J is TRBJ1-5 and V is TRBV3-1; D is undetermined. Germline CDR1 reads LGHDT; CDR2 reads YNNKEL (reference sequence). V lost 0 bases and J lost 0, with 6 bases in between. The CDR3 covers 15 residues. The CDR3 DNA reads TGTGCCAGCAGCCAAGACGGATATAGCAATCAGCCCCAGCATTTT. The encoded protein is CASSQDGYSNQPQHF. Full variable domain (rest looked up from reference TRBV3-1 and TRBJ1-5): DTAVSQTPKYLVTQMGNDKSIKCEQNLGHDTMYWYKQDSKKFLKIMFSYNNKELIINETVPNRFSPKSPDKAHLNLHINSLELGDSAVYFCASSQDGYSNQPQHFGDGTRLSIL.